This TCR beta chain was captured in a study of shared clonotypes between healthy human individuals. Sequencing used immunoSEQ multiplex PCR; TCRdb keeps in-frame clones, though not all of them. The data show over 950,000 clones, with around three quarters seen just once and roughly 0.83% held by the top ten. CDR1 is MGHRA, CDR2 YSYEKL, per germline. V shed 4 bases, J shed 4 bases, and the junction held 14 bases outside the gene matches. CDR3 length: 19 residues. The sample comprised memory CD4+ T cells from PBMCs. As for subset: CD45RA-negative fraction. This receptor was taken from a man younger than 35 in good health. Some clones in this sample may be carry-over from other donors' samples. The chain is built from TRBV4-1 and TRBJ1-5; 12 nucleotides agree with TRBD1. The CDR3, as DNA: TGCGCCAGCAGCCCCCCTCCTAGACCGGGACAGGGGGCAAATCAGCCCCAGCATTTT. Its translation is CASSPPPRPGQGANQPQHF.